These 18 T cell receptor beta chains were sequenced from one sample in a study of blood T cell repertoires in COVID-19. TCRdb keeps only in-frame clones here, not all; method: immunoSEQ multiplex PCR. The data show about 34,000 clones, with approximately 80% seen just once and 16% held by the top ten. Sample: peripheral blood. The receptors derive from a human donor in a cohort sampled during active COVID-19.

This clone appeared once. The rearrangement uses TRBV19 and TRBJ2-7; 12 nucleotides align to TRBD1. Germline values: CDR1 LNHDA, CDR2 SQIVND (reference sequence). The CDR3 contains 16 residues. V dropped 2 bases and J dropped 3; count of bases not matched to a gene: 5. The chain's CDR3 is CASSIKGQGAYYEQYF. The CDR3 nucleotides are TGTGCCAGTAGTATAAAGGGACAGGGGGCTTACTACGAGCAGTACTTC.

J is TRBJ2-3 and V is TRBV5-4; D gene ambiguous. Germline V lookup: CDR1 SGHNT, CDR2 YYREEE (reference sequence). CDR3 length equals 13 residues. V was trimmed by 4 bases and J by 6 bases, leaving 12 bases between them. This CDR3 is CASSPSSLDTQYF. CDR3 in DNA: TGTGCCAGCAGCCCTTCTTCGTTGGATACGCAGTATTTT.

The chain is built from TRBV6-5 and TRBJ2-7, with TRBD2 matching 8 bases. Trimming took 5 bases from V and 2 from J; bases not matched to a gene: 8. The CDR3 consists of 15 residues. Germline CDR1 and CDR2: MNHEY and SVGAGI. The CDR3 here is CASSRREGGPYEQYF. CDR3 nucleotides: TGTGCCAGCAGTCGACGGGAGGGGGGACCCTACGAGCAGTACTTC.

V is TRBV4-2 and J is TRBJ2-3; the match to TRBD2 covers 10 bases. The CDR3 totals 16 residues. V shed 5 bases and J 5 bases; nucleotides not matched to a gene: 10. Germline V gives CDR1 LGHNA, CDR2 YNFKEQ. CDR3 sequence (DNA): TGTGCCAGCAGCAGTCGTAGCGGGGGGCCTGGAGATACGCAGTATTTT. Protein sequence: CASSSRSGGPGDTQYF.

The chain has TRBV19 and TRBJ1-5, with D possibly matching TRBD1 (6 bases). V was cut by 2 bases and J by 4 bases, with 12 bases left in between. CDR1 and CDR2 (germline): LNHDA, SQIVND (reference sequence). This CDR3 has 15 amino acids. CDR3 protein: CASSIQGWSNQPQHF. The CDR3 DNA is TGTGCCAGTAGTATACAGGGGTGGTCTAATCAGCCCCAGCATTTT.

J is TRBJ1-5 and V is TRBV6-1; D remains unclear. CDR3 length equals 16 residues. The V gene's germline CDR1 is MNHNS and CDR2 SASEGT. The V end lost 1 base, the J end lost 1 base, and 11 bases lay between the germline ends. The CDR3 DNA reads TGTGCCAGCAGTGAAGGCGCGGCGCGGAGCAATCAGCCCCAGCATTTT. Protein product: CASSEGAARSNQPQHF.

The chain recombines TRBV5-1 with TRBJ2-2; D gene uncertain. Trimming took off 4 bases at V and 3 bases at J, with 4 bases between the two ends. Germline CDR1 SGHRS, CDR2 YFSETQ. The CDR3 is 12 residues long. CDR3 residues: CASSRDTGELFF. In DNA, the CDR3 is TGCGCCAGCAGCCGGGACACCGGGGAGCTGTTTTTT.

The CDR3 DNA is TGCGCCAGCAGCTCGGGGTCCAGGGGAGTCGCTGAAGCTTTCTTT. It specifies CASSSGSRGVAEAFF. The V call is TRBV5-1, the J call TRBJ1-1; the D gene is possibly TRBD1 (6 bases). CDR1 and CDR2 (germline): SGHRS, YFSETQ. This CDR3 has 15 amino acids. The germline V and J ends were trimmed by 3 bases and 6 bases, with 18 bases remaining between them.

In this sample, this clone turned up a few times. This chain joins TRBV5-1 and TRBJ2-3, with 7 nucleotides matching TRBD1. The V gene end was trimmed by 4 bases and the J gene end by 1 base; junction bases not matched to a gene: 9. This CDR3 region has 16 residues. Per the germline V gene, CDR1 is SGHRS and CDR2 is YFSETQ. CDR3 bases: TGCGCCAGCAGCATACCGACAGGGTACGGCACAGATACGCAGTATTTT. Translating it yields CASSIPTGYGTDTQYF.

This clone was counted a few times. The V and J genes are TRBV5-4 and TRBJ2-2; D possibly corresponds to TRBD2 (7 bases). Trimming shortened V by 5 bases and J by 2 bases, and 13 bases separated the two germline ends. CDR3 size: 15 residues. Germline lookup yields CDR1 SGHNT and CDR2 YYREEE (reference sequence). CDR3 DNA sequence: TGTGCCAGCAGGGACGGGGGGCTCAACACCGGGGAGCTGTTTTTT. Translated: CASRDGGLNTGELFF. The variable domain in full, with the rest retrieved from reference TRBV5-4 and TRBJ2-2, is ETGVTQSPTHLIKTRGQQVTLRCSSQSGHNTVSWYQQALGQGPQFIFQYYREEENGRGNFPPRFSGLQFPNYSSELNVNALELDDSALYLCASRDGGLNTGELFFGEGSRLTVL.

V and J are TRBV21-1 and TRBJ2-3; the table gives TRBD2 as D, unverified against the DNA. TRBV21-1 is annotated as a pseudogene. This CDR3 contains 8 residues. The CDR3 region has the DNA TGTGCCAGCAGCAAACCCTTTTTT. It translates to CASSKPFF.

This clone was counted once. J is TRBJ2-1 and V is TRBV19, with 7 bases matching TRBD1. The CDR3 covers 16 residues. The trim removed 3 bases at V and 4 bases at J, leaving 9 bases unmatched. Germline CDR1 and CDR2: LNHDA and SQIVND (reference sequence). This CDR3 is CASSMPTGVAYNEQFF. The CDR3, as DNA: TGTGCCAGTAGTATGCCTACAGGGGTCGCTTACAATGAGCAGTTCTTC.

The V call is TRBV28, the J call TRBJ1-2; D uncertain. Trimming shortened V by 7 bases and J by 7 bases, and 16 bases separated the two germline ends. The germline V gene has CDR1 MDHEN and CDR2 SYDVKM. The CDR3 contains 13 residues. CDR3 region: CASTIRVEGGYTF. CDR3 coding DNA: TGTGCCAGCACCATAAGGGTAGAGGGTGGCTACACCTTC.

This chain connects TRBV29-1 to TRBJ2-3, with D possibly being TRBD1 (6 bases). CDR1 is SQVTM and CDR2 is ANQGSEA in the germline V gene. V gave up 6 bases and J gave up 8 bases, with 21 bases separating them. The CDR3 is made up of 14 amino acids. The CDR3 is CSVQTGSPQGTQYF. For the CDR3, the DNA is TGCAGCGTACAAACAGGGTCTCCTCAGGGTACGCAGTATTTT.

In its sample, this clone ranks as medium-sized (0.01 to 0.1%). V usage is TRBV19 and J usage is TRBJ2-2, with D tentatively TRBD2 (5 bases). The CDR3 totals 16 residues. V was trimmed by 3 bases and J by 2 bases, leaving 13 bases between them. Germline lookup yields CDR1 LNHDA and CDR2 SQIVND (reference sequence). The CDR3 DNA reads TGTGCCAGTAGTATTTGGCTAGCCAGTAACACCGGGGAGCTGTTTTTT. It codes for CASSIWLASNTGELFF.

This chain links TRBV6-6 with TRBJ2-7; D may be TRBD2 (5 bases). Germline V lookup: CDR1 MNHNY, CDR2 SVGAGI (reference sequence). V gave up 0 bases and J gave up 5 bases, with 11 bases separating them. The CDR3 is 14 residues long. In DNA form, the CDR3 reads TGTGCCAGCAGTTACTCGCAGGCTAGCAACGAGCAGTACTTC. Encoded protein: CASSYSQASNEQYF.

The rearrangement uses TRBV7-2 and TRBJ2-3; TRBD2 agrees at 9 bases. The CDR3 sequence is 15 residues long. CDR1 is SGHTA, CDR2 FQGNSA, per germline. Losses at the gene ends were 4 bases for V and 6 bases for J; bases not matched to a gene: 8. CDR3 in DNA: TGTGCCAGCAGCTGGGCGGGGGGGGCGAGGGATACGCAGTATTTT. Its protein is CASSWAGGARDTQYF.

This CDR3 reads CASSRGQTGIFGNTIYF. Here the CDR3 DNA reads TGTGCCAGCAGCCGCGGACAGACAGGTATTTTCGGAAACACCATATATTTT. This chain joins TRBV3-1 (or the pseudogene TRBV3-2) and TRBJ1-3, with a tentative D call TRBD1 (6 bases). The CDR3 consists of 17 residues. The germline CDR1 and CDR2 sequences are LGHDT and YNNKEL (reference sequence). V lost 4 bases, J lost 4 bases, and 20 bases lay in between.